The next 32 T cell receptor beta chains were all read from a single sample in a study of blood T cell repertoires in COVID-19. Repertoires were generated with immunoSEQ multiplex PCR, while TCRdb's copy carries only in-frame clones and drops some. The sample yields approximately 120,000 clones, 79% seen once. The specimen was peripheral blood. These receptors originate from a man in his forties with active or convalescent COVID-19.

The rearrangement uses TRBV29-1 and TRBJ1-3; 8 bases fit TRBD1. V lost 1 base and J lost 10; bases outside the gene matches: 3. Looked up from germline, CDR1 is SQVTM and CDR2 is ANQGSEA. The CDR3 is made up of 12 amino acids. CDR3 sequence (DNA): TGCAGCGTTGAAGCGGGGACAGGAACCATATATTTT. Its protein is CSVEAGTGTIYF.

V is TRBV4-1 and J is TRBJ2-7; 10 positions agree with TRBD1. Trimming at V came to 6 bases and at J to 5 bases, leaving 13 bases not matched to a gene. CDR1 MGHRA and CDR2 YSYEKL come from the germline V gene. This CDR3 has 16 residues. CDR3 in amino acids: CASRLTTGGNNHEQYF. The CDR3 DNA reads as TGCGCCAGCAGACTAACGACAGGGGGCAACAACCACGAGCAGTACTTC.

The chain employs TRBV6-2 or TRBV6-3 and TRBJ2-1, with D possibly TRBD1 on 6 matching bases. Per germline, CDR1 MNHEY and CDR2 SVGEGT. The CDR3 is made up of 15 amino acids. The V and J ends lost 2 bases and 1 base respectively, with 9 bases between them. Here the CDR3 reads CASSYIQGSYNEQFF. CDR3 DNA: TGTGCCAGCAGTTACATTCAGGGGTCCTACAATGAGCAGTTCTTC.

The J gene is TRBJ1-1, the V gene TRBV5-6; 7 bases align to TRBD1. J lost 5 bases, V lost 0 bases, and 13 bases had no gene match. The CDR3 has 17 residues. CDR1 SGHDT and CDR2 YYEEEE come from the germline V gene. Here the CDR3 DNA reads TGTGCCAGCAGCTTGGGGAGACAGGGTAATTGGTTGACTGAAGCTTTCTTT. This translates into CASSLGRQGNWLTEAFF.

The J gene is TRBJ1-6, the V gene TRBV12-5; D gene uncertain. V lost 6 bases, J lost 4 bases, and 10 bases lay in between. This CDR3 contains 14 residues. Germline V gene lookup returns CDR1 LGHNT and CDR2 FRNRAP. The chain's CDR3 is CASGRAAYNSPLHF. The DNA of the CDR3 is TGTGCTAGTGGGCGTGCGGCATATAATTCACCCCTCCACTTT.

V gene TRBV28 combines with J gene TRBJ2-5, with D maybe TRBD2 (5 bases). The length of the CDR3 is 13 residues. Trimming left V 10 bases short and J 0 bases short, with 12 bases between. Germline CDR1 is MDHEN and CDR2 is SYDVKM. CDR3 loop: CATSPGDQETQYF. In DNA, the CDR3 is TGTGCCACCTCCCCCGGGGACCAAGAGACCCAGTACTTC.

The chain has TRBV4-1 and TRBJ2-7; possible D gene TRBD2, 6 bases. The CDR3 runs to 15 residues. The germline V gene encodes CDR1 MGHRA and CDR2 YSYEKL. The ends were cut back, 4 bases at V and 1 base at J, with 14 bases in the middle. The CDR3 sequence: CASSPSPEGSYEQYF. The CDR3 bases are TGCGCCAGCAGCCCATCCCCGGAGGGGTCCTACGAGCAGTACTTC.

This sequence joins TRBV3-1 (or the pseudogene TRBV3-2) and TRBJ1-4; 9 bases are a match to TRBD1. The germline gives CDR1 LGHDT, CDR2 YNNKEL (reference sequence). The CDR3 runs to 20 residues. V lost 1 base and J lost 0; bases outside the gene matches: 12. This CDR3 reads CASSQAGTGTAGATNEKLFF. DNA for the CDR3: TGTGCCAGCAGCCAAGCAGGGACAGGGACGGCGGGCGCAACTAATGAAAAACTGTTTTTT.

The CDR3, as DNA: TGTGCCAGCAGGGAACAGGGGGCGAGTGGCTACACCTTC. Translated: CASREQGASGYTF. The chain recombines TRBV7-2 with TRBJ1-2; 9 positions agree with TRBD1. The CDR3 runs 13 residues. The V gene's germline CDR1 is SGHTA and CDR2 FQGNSA. Trimming took 6 bases from V and 7 from J; bases not matched to a gene: 6. Combining the CDR3 with reference TRBV7-2 and TRBJ1-2 gives the whole variable domain GAGVSQSPSNKVTEKGKDVELRCDPISGHTALYWYRQSLGQGLEFLIYFQGNSAPDKSGLPSDRFSAERTGGSVSTLTIQRTQQEDSAVYLCASREQGASGYTFGSGTRLTVV.

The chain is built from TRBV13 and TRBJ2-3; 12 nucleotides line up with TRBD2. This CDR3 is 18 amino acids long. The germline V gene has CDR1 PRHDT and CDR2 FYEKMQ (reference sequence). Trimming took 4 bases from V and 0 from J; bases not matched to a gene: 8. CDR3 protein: CASSSYRLAGESTDTQYF. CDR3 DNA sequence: TGTGCCAGCAGCTCCTACCGACTAGCGGGGGAAAGCACAGATACGCAGTATTTT.

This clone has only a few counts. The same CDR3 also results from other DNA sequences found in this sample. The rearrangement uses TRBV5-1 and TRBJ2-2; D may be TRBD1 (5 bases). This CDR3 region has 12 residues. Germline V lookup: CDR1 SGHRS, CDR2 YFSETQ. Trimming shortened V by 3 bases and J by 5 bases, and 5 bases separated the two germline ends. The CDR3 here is CASSSGTGELFF. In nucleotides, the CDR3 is TGCGCCAGCAGCTCAGGGACCGGGGAGCTGTTTTTT.

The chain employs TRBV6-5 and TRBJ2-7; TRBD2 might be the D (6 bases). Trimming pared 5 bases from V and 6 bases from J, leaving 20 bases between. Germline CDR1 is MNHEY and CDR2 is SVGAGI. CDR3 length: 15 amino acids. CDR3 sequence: CASSPRPRQTSEQYF. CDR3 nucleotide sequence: TGTGCCAGCAGTCCCCGACCCCGGCAGACTAGCGAGCAGTACTTC.

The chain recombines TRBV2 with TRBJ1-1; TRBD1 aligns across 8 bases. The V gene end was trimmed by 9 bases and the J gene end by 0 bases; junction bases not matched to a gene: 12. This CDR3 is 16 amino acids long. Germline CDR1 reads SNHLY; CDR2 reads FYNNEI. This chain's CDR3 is CASKGQELYMNTEAFF. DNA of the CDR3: TGTGCCAGTAAGGGACAGGAACTCTATATGAACACTGAAGCTTTCTTT. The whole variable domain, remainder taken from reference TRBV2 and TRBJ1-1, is EPEVTQTPSHQVTQMGQEVILRCVPISNHLYFYWYRQILGQKVEFLVSFYNNEISEKSEIFDDQFSVERPDGSNFTLKIRSTKLEDSAMYFCASKGQELYMNTEAFFGQGTRLTVV.

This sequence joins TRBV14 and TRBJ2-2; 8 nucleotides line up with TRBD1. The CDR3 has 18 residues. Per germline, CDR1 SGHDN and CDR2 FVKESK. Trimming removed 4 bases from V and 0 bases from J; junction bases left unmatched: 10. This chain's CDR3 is CASSRLTGGRANTGELFF. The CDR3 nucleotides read TGTGCCAGCAGCCGACTTACAGGGGGAAGGGCGAACACCGGGGAGCTGTTTTTT.

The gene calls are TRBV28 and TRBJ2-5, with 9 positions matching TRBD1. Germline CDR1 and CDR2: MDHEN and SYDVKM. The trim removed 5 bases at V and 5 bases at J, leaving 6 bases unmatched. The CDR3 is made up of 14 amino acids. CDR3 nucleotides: TGTGCCAGCAGTCCGGGACAGGGTTCGGAGACCCAGTACTTC. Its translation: CASSPGQGSETQYF.

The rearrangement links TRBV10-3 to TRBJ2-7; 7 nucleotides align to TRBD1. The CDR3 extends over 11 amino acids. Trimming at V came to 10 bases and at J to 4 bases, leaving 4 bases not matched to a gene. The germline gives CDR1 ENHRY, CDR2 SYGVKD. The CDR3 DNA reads TGTGCCACCACGGACAGGTACGAGCAGTACTTC. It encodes CATTDRYEQYF.

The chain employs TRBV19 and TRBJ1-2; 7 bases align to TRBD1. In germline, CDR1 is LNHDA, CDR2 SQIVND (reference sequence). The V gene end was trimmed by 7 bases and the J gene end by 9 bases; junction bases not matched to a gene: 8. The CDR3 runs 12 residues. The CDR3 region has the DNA TGTGCCAGTATGCAGGGGGATAGGCGCTACACCTTC. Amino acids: CASMQGDRRYTF.

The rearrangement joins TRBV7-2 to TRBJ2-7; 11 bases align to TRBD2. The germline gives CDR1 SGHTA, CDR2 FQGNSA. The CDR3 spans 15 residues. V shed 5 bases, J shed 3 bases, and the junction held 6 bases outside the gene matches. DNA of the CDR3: TGTGCCAGCAGCCGCATGACTAGCGGGATCTACGAGCAGTACTTC. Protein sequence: CASSRMTSGIYEQYF.

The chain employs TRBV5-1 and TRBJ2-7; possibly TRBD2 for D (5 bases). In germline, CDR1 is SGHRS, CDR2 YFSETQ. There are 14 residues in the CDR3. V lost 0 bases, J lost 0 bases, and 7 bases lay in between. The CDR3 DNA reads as TGCGCCAGCAGCTTGGGAGGGAGCTCCTACGAGCAGTACTTC. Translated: CASSLGGSSYEQYF.

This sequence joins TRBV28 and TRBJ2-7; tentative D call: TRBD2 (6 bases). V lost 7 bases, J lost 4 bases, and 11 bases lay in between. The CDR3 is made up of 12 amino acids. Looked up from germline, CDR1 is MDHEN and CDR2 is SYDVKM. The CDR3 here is CASTGGGYEQYF. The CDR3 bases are TGTGCCAGCACCGGAGGAGGGTACGAGCAGTACTTC.

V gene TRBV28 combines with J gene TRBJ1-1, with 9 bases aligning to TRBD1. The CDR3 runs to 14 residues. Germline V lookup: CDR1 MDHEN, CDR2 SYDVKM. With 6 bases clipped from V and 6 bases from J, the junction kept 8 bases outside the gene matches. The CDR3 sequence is CASRRPGTGSEAFF. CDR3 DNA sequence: TGTGCCAGCAGGCGTCCCGGGACAGGGTCTGAAGCTTTCTTT.

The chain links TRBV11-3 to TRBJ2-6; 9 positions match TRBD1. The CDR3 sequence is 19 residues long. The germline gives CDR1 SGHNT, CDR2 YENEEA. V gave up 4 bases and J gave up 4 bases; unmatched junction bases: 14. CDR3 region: CASSSSDRGRLVGANVLTF. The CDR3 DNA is TGTGCCAGCAGCTCCTCGGACAGGGGTCGATTGGTGGGGGCCAACGTCCTGACTTTC.

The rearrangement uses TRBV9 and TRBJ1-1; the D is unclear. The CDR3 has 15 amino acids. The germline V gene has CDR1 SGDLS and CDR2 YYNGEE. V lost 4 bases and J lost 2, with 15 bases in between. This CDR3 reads CASSRILAPNTEAFF. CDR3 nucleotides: TGTGCCAGCAGCCGAATACTTGCACCTAACACTGAAGCTTTCTTT.

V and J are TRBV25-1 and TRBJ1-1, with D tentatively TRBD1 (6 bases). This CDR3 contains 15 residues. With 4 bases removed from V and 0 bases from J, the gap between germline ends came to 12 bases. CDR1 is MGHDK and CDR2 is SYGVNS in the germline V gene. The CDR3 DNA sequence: TGTGCCAGCAGTGGGTTCGGACAGCTGAACACTGAAGCTTTCTTT. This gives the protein CASSGFGQLNTEAFF.

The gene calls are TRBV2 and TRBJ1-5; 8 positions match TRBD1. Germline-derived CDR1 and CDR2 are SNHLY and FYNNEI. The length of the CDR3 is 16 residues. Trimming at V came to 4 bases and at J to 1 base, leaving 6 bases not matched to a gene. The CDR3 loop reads CASSGSGGQSNQPQHF. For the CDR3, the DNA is TGTGCCAGCAGTGGATCAGGGGGCCAGAGCAATCAGCCCCAGCATTTT.

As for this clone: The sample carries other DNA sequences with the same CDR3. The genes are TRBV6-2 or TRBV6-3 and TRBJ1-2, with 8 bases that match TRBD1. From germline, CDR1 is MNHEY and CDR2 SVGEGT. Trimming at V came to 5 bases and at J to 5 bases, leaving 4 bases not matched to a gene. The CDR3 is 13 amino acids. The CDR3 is CASSPDRGYGYTF. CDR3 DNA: TGTGCCAGCAGTCCAGACAGGGGTTATGGCTACACCTTC.

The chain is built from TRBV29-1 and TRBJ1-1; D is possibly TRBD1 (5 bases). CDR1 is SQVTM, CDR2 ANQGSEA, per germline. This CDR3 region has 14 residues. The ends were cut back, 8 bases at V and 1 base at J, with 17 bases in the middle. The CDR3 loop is CSFLGGTANTEAFF. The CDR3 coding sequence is TGCAGCTTTTTGGGAGGGACGGCGAACACTGAAGCTTTCTTT.

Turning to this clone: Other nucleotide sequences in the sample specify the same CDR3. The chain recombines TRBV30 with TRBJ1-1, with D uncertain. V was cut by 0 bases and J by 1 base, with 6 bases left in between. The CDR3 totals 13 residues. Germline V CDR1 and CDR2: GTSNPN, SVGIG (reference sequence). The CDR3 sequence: CAWSVGGNTEAFF. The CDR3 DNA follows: TGTGCCTGGAGTGTAGGAGGGAACACTGAAGCTTTCTTT.

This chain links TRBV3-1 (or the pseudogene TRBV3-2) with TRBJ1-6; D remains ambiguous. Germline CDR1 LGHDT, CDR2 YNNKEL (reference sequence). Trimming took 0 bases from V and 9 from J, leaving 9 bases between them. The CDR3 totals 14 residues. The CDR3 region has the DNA TGTGCCAGCAGCCAAGAACTACTATCTTCACCCCTCCACTTT. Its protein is CASSQELLSSPLHF.

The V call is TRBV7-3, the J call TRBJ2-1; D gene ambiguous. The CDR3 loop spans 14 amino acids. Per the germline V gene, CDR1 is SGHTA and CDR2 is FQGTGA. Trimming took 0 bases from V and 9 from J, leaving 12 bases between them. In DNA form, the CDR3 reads TGTGCCAGCAGCTTAACCGCTTCCGGCGGTGAGCAGTTCTTC. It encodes CASSLTASGGEQFF.

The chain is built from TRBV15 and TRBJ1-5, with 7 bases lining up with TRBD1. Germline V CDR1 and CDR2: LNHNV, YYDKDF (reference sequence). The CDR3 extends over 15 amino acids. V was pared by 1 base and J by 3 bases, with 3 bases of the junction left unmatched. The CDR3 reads CATSRGDSYNQPQHF. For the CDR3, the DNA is TGTGCCACCAGCAGAGGGGACAGCTACAATCAGCCCCAGCATTTT.

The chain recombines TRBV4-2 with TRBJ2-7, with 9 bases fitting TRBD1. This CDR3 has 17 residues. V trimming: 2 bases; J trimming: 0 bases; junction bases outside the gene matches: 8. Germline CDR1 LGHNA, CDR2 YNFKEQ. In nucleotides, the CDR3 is TGTGCCAGCAGCCAAATCGGACAGGGGACCTTCTCCTACGAGCAGTACTTC. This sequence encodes CASSQIGQGTFSYEQYF.